The 28 T cell receptor beta chains given below trace back to one sample, sequenced in a study of human T cells and chemical hapten exposure. Time point described: patch test 1, 2 weeks after DPC sensitization. Treatment of the sample: therapeutic diphenylcyclopropenone sensitization with weekly scalp DPC. One entry per CDR3 protein, called by TCRdb with MiXCR from the RACE reads. The sample consists of 300,000 to 450,000 distinct CDR3 sequences, about 4.8% of them appearing once. The material sequenced was whole blood, taken in connection with sensitization to the hapten diphenylcyclopropenone (DPC). Source of these receptors: a woman in her 50s with alopecia areata. Some clones in this sample may be carry-over from other donors' samples.

This clonotype occurred a few times. The chain carries TRBV7-2 and TRBJ2-3; 12 bases agree with TRBD2. The CDR3 runs 17 residues. Germline CDR1 SGHTA, CDR2 FQGNSA. After removal of 2 bases from V and 8 bases from J, the junction contained 11 bases not matched to a gene. The CDR3 here is CASSLNLGLAGLRTQYF. The CDR3 coding sequence is TGTGCCAGCAGCTTAAATTTAGGACTAGCGGGACTACGTACGCAGTATTTT. The full variable domain, rest sourced from reference TRBV7-2 and TRBJ2-3, is GAGVSQSPSNKVTEKGKDVELRCDPISGHTALYWYRQSLGQGLEFLIYFQGNSAPDKSGLPSDRFSAERTGGSVSTLTIQRTQQEDSAVYLCASSLNLGLAGLRTQYFGPGTRLTVL.

This clonotype was found many times. V is TRBV7-2 and J is TRBJ2-1; TRBD2 aligns across 8 bases. Germline CDR1 and CDR2: SGHTA and FQGNSA. The CDR3 is made up of 14 amino acids. V was pared by 4 bases and J by 6 bases, with 5 bases of the junction left unmatched. CDR3 amino acids: CASSSGTRVNEQFF. In DNA, the CDR3 is TGTGCCAGCAGCTCCGGGACTAGGGTCAATGAGCAGTTCTTC.

This clonotype was counted at least ten times. The chain couples TRBV12-3 or TRBV12-4 to TRBJ1-1, with D perhaps matching TRBD1 (6 bases). This CDR3 is 15 amino acids long. The V and J ends lost 6 bases and 4 bases respectively, with 18 bases between them. The CDR3 bases are TGTGCCAGCAGCCTAATGGGGGGGGCCGGCACTGAAGCTTTCTTT. It is translated as CASSLMGGAGTEAFF.

At least ten counts were recorded for this clonotype. Written as DNA, the CDR3 is TGTGCCAGCAGCCCGAAGACGAGAGCGGGGGGCCTTTTGAAGCAGTTCTTC. Its protein product is CASSPKTRAGGLLKQFF. The chain joins TRBV5-4 to TRBJ2-1, with 9 bases lining up with TRBD2. The germline V gene has CDR1 SGHNT and CDR2 YYREEE (reference sequence). V dropped 4 bases and J dropped 11; count of bases not matched to a gene: 19. The CDR3 spans 17 residues.

This clonotype was picked up a small number of times. The chain combines TRBV4-2 with TRBJ2-2; the D is unclear. CDR1 is LGHNA and CDR2 is YNFKEQ in the germline V gene. Trimming left V 1 base short and J 9 bases short, with 12 bases between. This CDR3 region has 14 residues. CDR3 nucleotides: TGTGCCAGCAGCCAAGGACCCCGCGTGAGGGAGCTGTTTTTT. Its translation: CASSQGPRVRELFF.

This sequence joins TRBV21-1 and TRBJ1-4; the table's D gene call, TRBD1, was not cross checked with the DNA. TRBV21-1 is deemed a pseudogene. This CDR3 has 17 amino acids. This CDR3 reads CASSTRSGDRGHEKLFF. The CDR3 nucleotides are TGTGCCAGCAGCACCCGCTCCGGGGACAGGGGCCATGAAAAACTGTTTTTT.

Ten or more counts support this clonotype. The chain recombines TRBV5-6 with TRBJ1-6, with D uncertain. CDR1 is SGHDT, CDR2 YYEEEE, per germline. V was cut by 2 bases and J by 10 bases, with 7 bases left in between. This CDR3 is 12 amino acids long. CDR3 nucleotides: TGTGCCAGCAGCTTTCTGGGCTCACCCCTCCACTTT. Protein: CASSFLGSPLHF.

This clonotype was seen at least ten times. For the CDR3, the DNA is TGCGCCAGCAGTTCCGGACAGGTAACTACCTACGAGCAGTACTTC. The encoded protein is CASSSGQVTTYEQYF. The chain uses TRBV5-1 and TRBJ2-7; the match to TRBD1 covers 7 bases. V was pared by 5 bases and J by 2 bases, with 10 bases of the junction left unmatched. Germline CDR1 is SGHRS and CDR2 is YFSETQ. The CDR3 is made up of 15 amino acids.

This clonotype was counted between two and nine times. The V call is TRBV20-1, the J call TRBJ2-5, with 8 nucleotides matching TRBD2. V shed 6 bases, J shed 4 bases, and the junction held 7 bases outside the gene matches. CDR3 size: 13 residues. The germline gives CDR1 DFQATT, CDR2 SNEGSKA (reference sequence). CDR3 sequence: CSAKEAGGETQYF. Written as DNA, the CDR3 is TGCAGTGCCAAGGAGGCGGGGGGAGAGACCCAGTACTTC.

This chain connects TRBV14 to TRBJ2-5; no clear D. The CDR3 length is 16 residues. From germline, CDR1 is SGHDN and CDR2 FVKESK. The V gene lost 2 bases and the J gene lost 5 bases, with 18 bases spanning the gap. As DNA, the CDR3 is TGTGCCAGCAGCCAAATGGGCTCGACGGGCGTGGAGACCCAGTACTTC. As protein: CASSQMGSTGVETQYF.

This clonotype was detected many times. This sequence joins TRBV6-1 and TRBJ1-4, with 10 bases fitting TRBD1. V dropped 6 bases and J dropped 7; count of bases not matched to a gene: 5. In germline, CDR1 is MNHNS, CDR2 SASEGT. The CDR3 is 14 residues long. The CDR3 protein is CASRRDRGTEKLFF. CDR3 nucleotide sequence: TGTGCCAGCAGGAGGGACAGGGGAACTGAAAAACTGTTTTTT.

This clonotype was counted at least ten times. The chain couples TRBV4-1 to TRBJ2-1; 10 bases line up with TRBD2. V lost 3 bases and J lost 4; bases outside the gene matches: 3. This CDR3 has 15 amino acids. Germline assignment: CDR1 MGHRA and CDR2 YSYEKL. The CDR3 region has the DNA TGCGCCAGCAGCCATAGCGGGGGGATGTACAATGAGCAGTTCTTC. Its translation: CASSHSGGMYNEQFF.

This clonotype was seen more than once but under ten times. J is TRBJ1-1 and V is TRBV28; the D is unclear. V lost 7 bases and J lost 0, with 9 bases in between. Germline V lookup: CDR1 MDHEN, CDR2 SYDVKM. This CDR3 is 13 amino acids long. CDR3 nucleotide sequence: TGTGCCAGCATTGGGGTTATGAACACTGAAGCTTTCTTT. It encodes CASIGVMNTEAFF. Filled out from reference TRBV28 and TRBJ1-1, the complete variable domain reads DVKVTQSSRYLVKRTGEKVFLECVQDMDHENMFWYRQDPGLGLRLIYFSYDVKMKEKGDIPEGYSVSREKKERFSLILESASTNQTSMYLCASIGVMNTEAFFGQGTRLTVV.

This clonotype was detected only a few times. V and J are TRBV4-1 and TRBJ1-2, with D uncertain. The germline V gene encodes CDR1 MGHRA and CDR2 YSYEKL. The CDR3 loop spans 11 amino acids. Deletions cut 11 bases from V and 8 bases from J, with 15 bases between. The CDR3 region has the DNA TGCGCCGGTTCGGGGATTAAGGGCTACACCTTC. Encoded protein: CAGSGIKGYTF.

The table lists this clonotype with many counts. CDR3 region: CSVAWGASYEQYF. The CDR3 coding sequence is TGCAGCGTGGCTTGGGGGGCCTCCTACGAGCAGTACTTC. The chain recombines TRBV29-1 with TRBJ2-7, with D tentatively TRBD1 or TRBD2 (6 bases each). CDR3 length equals 13 residues. Germline V CDR1 and CDR2: SQVTM, ANQGSEA. Trimming left V 6 bases short and J 0 bases short, with 12 bases between.

This clonotype was counted at least ten times. This rearrangement joins TRBV29-1 to TRBJ2-7, with TRBD2 identical over 7 bases. Per germline, CDR1 SQVTM and CDR2 ANQGSEA. This CDR3 spans 13 amino acids. Trimming cost V 7 bases and J 0 bases; bases outside gene matches: 6. The CDR3 sequence is CSAFGGSSYEQYF. CDR3 DNA sequence: TGCAGCGCCTTTGGCGGGAGCTCCTACGAGCAGTACTTC.

In this sample, this clonotype turned up a few times. The rearrangement uses TRBV10-3 and TRBJ1-1, with 9 bases matching TRBD1. Per the germline V gene, CDR1 is ENHRY and CDR2 is SYGVKD. This CDR3 has 15 amino acids. V was clipped by 5 bases and J by 6 bases; unmatched bases: 10. DNA for the CDR3: TGTGCCATCAGTCCCGGGACAGGGCTCTATGCTGAAGCTTTCTTT. Protein sequence: CAISPGTGLYAEAFF.

CDR3: CASSQELAGGQNTGELFF. Here the CDR3 DNA reads TGTGCCAGCAGCCAAGAATTAGCGGGAGGACAGAACACCGGGGAGCTGTTTTTT. The V gene is TRBV4-2, the J gene TRBJ2-2, with TRBD2 matching 10 bases. The germline gives CDR1 LGHNA, CDR2 YNFKEQ. Unmatched junction bases numbered 5, after V lost 0 bases and J lost 1 base. This CDR3 spans 18 amino acids.

This clonotype was observed many times. The chain couples TRBV27 to TRBJ1-2; no clear D gene. Germline V gene sequence: CDR1 MNHEY, CDR2 SMNVEV (reference sequence). This CDR3 contains 15 residues. V gave up 3 bases and J gave up 0 bases, with 11 bases separating them. The CDR3 reads CASSLNPAANYGYTF. CDR3 nucleotides: TGTGCCAGCAGTTTGAACCCAGCAGCTAACTATGGCTACACCTTC.

The chain links TRBV7-9 to TRBJ2-5, with 8 bases that match TRBD2. Germline trimming cut 8 bases from V and 3 bases from J; bases unmatched to any gene: 8. The CDR3 contains 14 residues. Per the germline V gene, CDR1 is SEHNR and CDR2 is FQNEAQ (reference sequence). The CDR3 reads CASLLGSGEETQYF. In DNA, the CDR3 is TGTGCCAGCCTCTTAGGTAGCGGGGAAGAGACCCAGTACTTC.

The rearrangement joins TRBV20-1 to TRBJ2-3, with 9 positions matching TRBD2. Per germline, CDR1 DFQATT and CDR2 SNEGSKA (reference sequence). CDR3 length equals 16 residues. Trimming removed 4 bases from V and 2 bases from J; junction bases left unmatched: 10. The CDR3 nucleotides read TGCAGTGCTAATACAGGGCTAGCGGGACCCACAGATACGCAGTATTTT. Its protein product is CSANTGLAGPTDTQYF.

This clonotype was counted at least ten times. V and J are TRBV4-3 and TRBJ2-3; D might be TRBD2 (6 bases). CDR1 is LGHNA and CDR2 is YSLEER in the germline V gene. The V and J ends lost 4 bases and 4 bases respectively, with 15 bases between them. The CDR3 consists of 15 residues. The CDR3 bases are TGCGCCAGCAGCCTTAGCGGTAGCTCTCCAGATACGCAGTATTTT. It specifies CASSLSGSSPDTQYF.

This clonotype appeared many times. CDR3 DNA: TGTGCCAGCTTGATCGTAGCGGGATTCACGAACACCGGGGAGCTGTTTTTT. Protein: CASLIVAGFTNTGELFF. The chain combines TRBV6-1 with TRBJ2-2; TRBD2 matches 8 bases. Germline CDR1 MNHNS, CDR2 SASEGT. CDR3 length: 17 amino acids. The V and J ends lost 8 bases and 0 bases, in that order; junction bases with no gene match: 11.

At least ten counts were recorded for this clonotype. V gene TRBV6-6 combines with J gene TRBJ1-1; D is undetermined. Per germline, CDR1 MNHNY and CDR2 SVGAGI (reference sequence). The CDR3 has 15 residues. Trimming pared 0 bases from V and 1 base from J, leaving 9 bases between. The CDR3 DNA is TGTGCCAGCAGTTACTCGATCGCCACGAACACTGAAGCTTTCTTT. This translates into CASSYSIATNTEAFF.

The CDR3 spells CASTLAPGVHEQFF. The CDR3 DNA is TGTGCCAGCACCTTGGCCCCAGGGGTTCATGAGCAGTTCTTC. The V call is TRBV6-5, the J call TRBJ2-1; D may be TRBD1 (6 bases). The germline CDR1 and CDR2 sequences are MNHEY and SVGAGI. This CDR3 comprises 14 residues. Trimming cost V 7 bases and J 8 bases, with 18 bases left between them.

This clonotype was seen repeatedly, ten times or more. The chain couples TRBV5-5 to TRBJ2-3; D may be TRBD1 or TRBD2 (5 bases each). Germline V gene sequence: CDR1 SGHKS, CDR2 YYEKEE (reference sequence). V lost 0 bases and J 4 bases, leaving 12 bases between the germline ends. This CDR3 is built from 15 residues. The CDR3 reads CASSLEGQGADTQYF. The CDR3 DNA is TGTGCCAGCAGCTTGGAGGGCCAGGGAGCAGATACGCAGTATTTT.

This clonotype came up many times. The rearrangement uses TRBV7-2 and TRBJ1-1; 11 nucleotides match TRBD1. The CDR3 is 16 residues long. The germline gives CDR1 SGHTA, CDR2 FQGNSA. The ends lost 2 bases at V and 5 bases at J; junction bases unmatched: 7. Written as DNA, the CDR3 is TGTGCCAGCAGCTTAACCCGGGACAGGGGGGAAACTGAAGCTTTCTTT. Translation: CASSLTRDRGETEAFF.

This clonotype was seen a few times. V is TRBV20-1 and J is TRBJ1-4; 7 bases are shared with TRBD1. There are 14 residues in the CDR3. CDR1 and CDR2 (germline): DFQATT, SNEGSKA (reference sequence). V trimming: 6 bases; J trimming: 6 bases; junction bases outside the gene matches: 10. CDR3 amino acids: CSAVRIDRDEKLFF. CDR3 nucleotide sequence: TGCAGTGCCGTTCGAATAGACAGGGATGAAAAACTGTTTTTT.